Below, 19 T cell receptor beta chains from the same sample are listed, as sequenced in a study of CXCR3-negative and CXCR3-positive naive CD8 T cells. Each TRB cDNA library was prepared by 5' RACE (with UMI labels). Following a re-call of the 5' RACE reads, TCRdb has one entry per CDR3 protein and lacks DNA. Its table records some 130,000 distinct CDR3 sequences. Sequenced input: naive CXCR3- CD8+ T cells from blood. Subset defined: CD45RO-CCR7+CD27+CD95- naive CD8+ T cells lacking CXCR3 (TNR3-). The receptor set was obtained from a human donor in good health. Some clones in this sample may be carry-over from other donors' samples.

The chain is built from TRBV28 and TRBJ1-5; TCRdb picks TRBD1, but there is no DNA to check that call. The CDR3 runs 17 residues. CDR1 MDHEN and CDR2 SYDVKM come from the germline V gene. The CDR3 sequence: CASRGGGPGYSNQPQHF.

The V and J genes are TRBV15 and TRBJ2-5; without DNA, the TCRdb call of TRBD1 cannot be checked. The CDR3 is made up of 16 amino acids. Looked up from germline, CDR1 is LNHNV and CDR2 is YYDKDF (reference sequence). CDR3 region: CATSSPLSVIQETQYF.

V is TRBV15 and J is TRBJ2-2; TCRdb indicates TRBD1, and absent DNA this call remains unverified. This CDR3 comprises 16 residues. Germline CDR1 reads LNHNV; CDR2 reads YYDKDF (reference sequence). The CDR3 loop reads CATSRLPAGGSGELFF.

The CDR3 loop is CASSQGGGGPCHNEQFF. The chain is built from TRBV3-2 and TRBJ2-1; TCRdb indicates TRBD2, and absent DNA this call remains unverified. TRBV3-2 is a listed pseudogene. The CDR3 spans 17 residues.

This sequence joins TRBV7-6 and TRBJ1-5. Germline CDR1 is SGHVS and CDR2 is FNYEAQ. This CDR3 has 13 amino acids. The CDR3 loop is CASSPAGNQPQHF.

The rearrangement uses TRBV28 and TRBJ2-4; TCRdb names TRBD2, which stays unverified in the absence of DNA. This CDR3 comprises 13 residues. Germline V gene sequence: CDR1 MDHEN, CDR2 SYDVKM. This CDR3 reads CASSLGVAGVQYF. Based on the CDR3 plus reference TRBV28 and TRBJ2-4, the full variable domain is DVKVTQSSRYLVKRTGEKVFLECVQDMDHENMFWYRQDPGLGLRLIYFSYDVKMKEKGDIPEGYSVSREKKERFSLILESASTNQTSMYLCASSLGVAGVQYFGAGTRLSVL.

This rearrangement joins TRBV7-8 to TRBJ2-1; TCRdb gives TRBD2 as the D gene, but with no DNA this cannot be confirmed. In germline, CDR1 is SGHVS, CDR2 FQNEAQ. The CDR3 is 17 residues long. The CDR3 loop is CASSSRLAGGPGSRQFF.

The rearrangement joins TRBV7-2 to TRBJ2-1; the TCRdb call, TRBD2, lacks DNA for checking. This CDR3 has 16 residues. The germline CDR1 and CDR2 sequences are SGHTA and FQGNSA. The CDR3 protein is CASSPASGVSYNEQFF.

V usage is TRBV2 and J usage is TRBJ2-1; without DNA, the TCRdb call of TRBD2 cannot be checked. From germline, CDR1 is SNHLY and CDR2 FYNNEI. The CDR3 spans 15 residues. CDR3 in amino acids: CASWIGGGWNNEQFF.

The CDR3 loop is CASSLKAPTYEQYF. The genes are TRBV28 and TRBJ2-7. The CDR3 extends over 14 amino acids. Germline CDR1 and CDR2: MDHEN and SYDVKM.

This chain connects TRBV5-6 to TRBJ2-5; TCRdb outputs TRBD1, but without DNA this stays unchecked. CDR3 length: 15 residues. Germline CDR1 and CDR2: SGHDT and YYEEEE. The chain's CDR3 is CASSLYRGGRETQYF.

V and J are TRBV12-3 or TRBV12-4 and TRBJ2-1; the TRBD2 assignment by TCRdb is unverifiable without DNA. This CDR3 spans 14 amino acids. This CDR3 is CARSLSGWVDEQFF.

CDR3 sequence reads: CASTLNLAGVYTGELFF. The chain has TRBV27 and TRBJ2-2; no DNA is available, so the TRBD2 call from TCRdb remains unchecked. The CDR3 length is 17 residues. CDR1 and CDR2 from the germline V gene are MNHEY and SMNVEV (reference sequence).

V is TRBV12-3 or TRBV12-4 and J is TRBJ1-4. The CDR3 consists of 14 residues. The CDR3 sequence is CASSLWSENEKLFF.

The chain is built from TRBV3-1 and TRBJ1-1; checking the TCRdb D call of TRBD1 is not possible without DNA. This CDR3 contains 12 residues. CDR1 is LGHDT, CDR2 YNNKEL, per germline (reference sequence). The CDR3 here is CASSQSWGEAFF.

The rearrangement joins TRBV30 to TRBJ1-1; TCRdb gives TRBD1 as the D gene, but with no DNA this cannot be confirmed. Germline V gene lookup returns CDR1 GTSNPN and CDR2 SVGIG (reference sequence). CDR3 length: 14 amino acids. This chain's CDR3 is CAWSVWQGNTEAFF.

V is TRBV28 and J is TRBJ2-7; TCRdb's D call of TRBD1 is untestable without DNA. The CDR3 loop spans 14 amino acids. Per the germline V gene, CDR1 is MDHEN and CDR2 is SYDVKM. CDR3 region: CASSPRTGGHEQYF.

The rearrangement uses TRBV29-1 and TRBJ2-5; TCRdb outputs TRBD1, but without DNA this stays unchecked. The CDR3 is 12 residues long. Germline CDR1 reads SQVTM; CDR2 reads ANQGSEA. The CDR3 loop reads CSVAGISETQYF. Full variable domain (outside the CDR3, taken from reference TRBV29-1 and TRBJ2-5): SAVISQKPSRDICQRGTSLTIQCQVDSQVTMMFWYRQQPGQSLTLIATANQGSEATYESGFVIDKFPISRPNLTFSTLTVSNMSPEDSSIYLCSVAGISETQYFGPGTRLLVL.

The chain links TRBV30 to TRBJ2-2. Germline V gene lookup returns CDR1 GTSNPN and CDR2 SVGIG (reference sequence). This CDR3 comprises 15 residues. CDR3 in amino acids: CAWSVTATNTGELFF.